Listed below are T cell receptor beta chains from one sample, sequenced in a study of T cells in Graves' hyperthyroidism and ophthalmopathy. One entry per CDR3 protein results from TCRdb running MiXCR on the multiplex PCR reads. Here the sample spans about 350,000 distinct CDR3 sequences, roughly 18% being singletons. The sample taken for sequencing was blood. The receptors shown here come from a woman aged 40 to 50 with Graves' ophthalmopathy. Each CDR3 is given with its conserved first and last residue. Size is omitted from some rows. Given values are once, few, many or a class for expanded clones.

v_call clone_size cdr3_aa
TRBV29-1 many CSDGVVGETQYF
TRBV15 many CATSRDLGANTGELFF
TRBV12-3/TRBV12-4 - CASSFPGTGVKGTEAFF
TRBV11-1 many CASSPTGTQPRSGYTF
TRBV6-5 many CASSYSGGWANTEAFF
TRBV6-2/TRBV6-3 many CASSYSTGPGGAFF
TRBV6-2/TRBV6-3 many CASRFWGTEAFF
TRBV9 - CASSVSAGVNQETQYF
TRBV28 many CASSLGRLRGYTF
TRBV10-3 many CAISEARTGDYGYTF
TRBV6-2/TRBV6-3 many CASRDATGRDQPQHF
TRBV7-3 many CASSASSGGTMNTEAFF
TRBV28 many CASSIPGQLQETQYF
TRBV20-1 many CSAEGQGNTEAFF
TRBV6-2/TRBV6-3 many CASRRDRVVHEQYF
TRBV11-3 many CASSSTSGMWETQYF
TRBV30 many CAWRGPGTGELFF
TRBV7-8 many CASSLDRKNIQYF
TRBV6-1 - CASSRGHPWETQYF
TRBV12-3/TRBV12-4 many CASSLSGNIQYF
TRBV20-1 many CSASRLAGYEQYF
TRBV5-8 many CASSAGGRGYEQYF
TRBV28 many CASSQTGTAPPFEAFF
TRBV7-8 many CASTPGGWETQYF
TRBV6-1 - CASSVTVANQPQHF
TRBV4-1 many CASSQDYAGHSYEQYF
TRBV7-3 many CASSPGLDSRETQYF
TRBV10-3 - CAISATGITGGEQYF
TRBV6-5 many CASSTERLINSPLHF
TRBV5-1 many CASSLGQGHGYTF
TRBV7-2 many CASSYAGLAGETQYF
TRBV7-8 many CASSPFLLSATPYEQYF
TRBV5-4 many CASSYPTGDNTEAFF
TRBV27 many CASSFGGDDYGYTF
TRBV4-2 many CASSQGQGGRGTEAFF
TRBV12-3/TRBV12-4 - CASSSNRDGYEQYF
TRBV28 many CASSLFRVSTYEQYF
TRBV6-5 many CASNSLAGGPAEQFF
TRBV27 - CASSPPRTGGRETQYF
TRBV12-3/TRBV12-4 few CASSLARNWRTEAFF
TRBV6-1 many CASSDDTSNQPQHF
TRBV5-6 many CASSPFGGQPQHF
TRBV12-3/TRBV12-4 - CASSPMASGRWETQYF
TRBV28 many CASSFLSGRSTDTQYF
TRBV28 many CASSPRYRHSGNTIYF
TRBV20-1 few CSARIREQYF
TRBV6-2/TRBV6-3 - CASSLGLAGLGSGELFF
TRBV6-5 many CASSHNTGVEQYF
TRBV29-1 many CSVGQPNTEAFF
TRBV28 many CASSDAGTGSNYEQYF
TRBV4-1 - CASSQRSALKETQYF
TRBV4-3 - CASSQDYRDRQKGTQYF
TRBV12-3/TRBV12-4 many CASSSQGGAFGYTF